The 18 T cell receptor beta chains given below trace back to one sample, sequenced in a study of blood T cells in healthy people across ages. PCR was performed a second time for about 7 to 11 cycles using a sample-barcoded 5' primer and a J-beta primer mix. TCRdb ran MiXCR on the 5' RACE reads and lists one entry per CDR3 protein. The sample carries around 1.5 million distinct CDR3 sequences, 30% to 35% recorded once. Sequencing was done on a sample of blood. The source is a young woman in good health.

This clonotype has just a few counts. The chain uses TRBV6-2 or TRBV6-3 and TRBJ2-6, with D perhaps TRBD1 or TRBD2 (5 bases each). CDR3 length: 17 amino acids. Between the trimmed V and J ends, which lost 4 bases and 2 bases, there was a span of 15 bases. The V gene's germline CDR1 is MNHEY and CDR2 SVGEGT. The CDR3 DNA is TGTGCCAGCAGTTGGGTCGGGGCCCAAGCTGGGGCCAACGTCCTGACTTTC. It yields the protein CASSWVGAQAGANVLTF.

CDR3 sequence: CASSGDGYTEAFF. DNA for the CDR3: TGCGCCAGCAGCGGGGACGGATACACTGAAGCTTTCTTT. The rearrangement links TRBV5-1 to TRBJ1-1, with a tentative D call TRBD1 (5 bases). The V gene's germline CDR1 is SGHRS and CDR2 YFSETQ. V gave up 4 bases and J gave up 3 bases, with 10 bases separating them. This CDR3 contains 13 residues. Using reference TRBV5-1 and TRBJ1-1 for the parts outside the CDR3, the full variable domain is KAGVTQTPRYLIKTRGQQVTLSCSPISGHRSVSWYQQTPGQGLQFLFEYFSETQRNKGNFPGRFSGRQFSNSRSEMNVSTLELGDSALYLCASSGDGYTEAFFGQGTRLTVV.

The J gene is TRBJ2-3, the V gene TRBV10-3, with 9 nucleotides matching TRBD2. CDR3 length: 14 residues. V shed 8 bases and J 0 bases; nucleotides not matched to a gene: 3. Germline-derived CDR1 and CDR2 are ENHRY and SYGVKD. The CDR3 DNA is TGTGCCATCGGGAGCGGGGGGAGCACAGATACGCAGTATTTT. As protein: CAIGSGGSTDTQYF.

This clonotype was detected only a few times. CDR3: CATSRVAGGRTDTQYF. Here the CDR3 DNA reads TGTGCCACCAGCAGAGTAGCGGGGGGCCGCACAGATACGCAGTATTTT. The chain combines TRBV15 with TRBJ2-3; 10 nucleotides agree with TRBD2. Germline CDR1 is LNHNV and CDR2 is YYDKDF (reference sequence). This CDR3 contains 16 residues. Losses at the gene ends were 1 base for V and 1 base for J; bases not matched to a gene: 2.

The V and J genes are TRBV2 and TRBJ2-5; weak D call: TRBD2 (6 bases). There are 13 residues in the CDR3. From germline, CDR1 is SNHLY and CDR2 FYNNEI. V was trimmed by 2 bases and J by 5 bases, leaving 9 bases between them. CDR3 coding DNA: TGTGCCAGCAGTGAATCCCGGGGGGAGACCCAGTACTTC. It yields the protein CASSESRGETQYF.

V usage is TRBV14 and J usage is TRBJ1-2; D is undetermined. Germline V gene sequence: CDR1 SGHDN, CDR2 FVKESK. The CDR3 loop spans 14 amino acids. V was shortened by 0 bases and J by 7 bases, with 12 bases between the two germline ends. The CDR3 DNA reads TGTGCCAGCAGCCAAGATCAGACCAGGAGTGGCTACACCTTC. As protein: CASSQDQTRSGYTF.

This chain uses TRBV6-1 with TRBJ2-5; 9 bases fit TRBD2. This CDR3 is 14 amino acids long. V was clipped by 5 bases and J by 5 bases; unmatched bases: 6. Looked up from germline, CDR1 is MNHNS and CDR2 is SASEGT. The CDR3: CASSPRGGAETQYF. For the CDR3, the DNA is TGTGCCAGCAGTCCCCGCGGGGGGGCGGAGACCCAGTACTTC.

The rearrangement joins TRBV6-1 to TRBJ2-5, with 11 nucleotides matching TRBD2. V lost 2 bases, J lost 0 bases, and 2 bases stayed unmatched. Germline V gene data show CDR1 as MNHNS and CDR2 as SASEGT. The CDR3 is 16 residues long. The CDR3 bases are TGTGCCAGCAGTGAACAGACTAGCGGGAACCAAGAGACCCAGTACTTC. Amino acids: CASSEQTSGNQETQYF.

This clonotype was recorded a few times. V is TRBV6-1 and J is TRBJ2-1, with D possibly TRBD2 on 5 matching bases. The V end was cut by 5 bases, the J end by 4 bases, with 24 bases between. Per the germline V gene, CDR1 is MNHNS and CDR2 is SASEGT. This CDR3 is 18 amino acids long. CDR3 in amino acids: CASSPSVAGLKQYNEQFF. The CDR3 DNA follows: TGTGCCAGCAGTCCCTCCGTCGCAGGACTTAAACAATACAATGAGCAGTTCTTC.

This clonotype showed up just once. The rearrangement links TRBV7-2 to TRBJ1-6; D possibly corresponds to TRBD1 (6 bases). Germline values: CDR1 SGHTA, CDR2 FQGNSA. V gave up 3 bases and J gave up 6 bases, with 15 bases separating them. CDR3 length equals 16 residues. The CDR3, as DNA: TGTGCCAGCAGCTTCGGACCAGGACAGCCTAATTCACCCCTCCACTTT. Amino acids: CASSFGPGQPNSPLHF.

The sample holds a few counts of this clonotype. The rearrangement uses TRBV7-9 and TRBJ1-6; tentatively, D is TRBD1 (6 bases). V was trimmed by 5 bases and J by 10 bases, leaving 15 bases between them. CDR1 and CDR2 (germline): SEHNR, FQNEAQ (reference sequence). This CDR3 is 14 amino acids long. This CDR3 is CASSQQQGVSPLHF. CDR3 sequence (DNA): TGTGCCAGCAGCCAGCAACAGGGAGTATCACCCCTCCACTTT.

DNA for the CDR3: TGTGCCAGCAGCAGACGAGGACTAGCGGGATACCAAGAGACCCAGTACTTC. This codes for CASSRRGLAGYQETQYF. This chain joins TRBV11-2 and TRBJ2-5, with 12 bases lining up with TRBD2. CDR1 is SGHAT and CDR2 is FQNNGV in the germline V gene. The CDR3 spans 17 residues. With V trimmed by 5 bases and J by 0 bases, 7 bases remained unmatched.

V and J are TRBV20-1 and TRBJ2-1; D is undetermined. The V gene's germline CDR1 is DFQATT and CDR2 SNEGSKA (reference sequence). The CDR3 consists of 11 residues. CDR3 sequence (DNA): TGCAATGCGAGTCTTTACAATGAGCAGTTCTTC. Its translation: CNASLYNEQFF.

This clonotype was recorded many times. The chain is built from TRBV7-9 and TRBJ2-3; D not resolved. In germline, CDR1 is SEHNR, CDR2 FQNEAQ (reference sequence). Trimming stripped 5 bases from V and 4 bases from J, with 7 bases between. The CDR3 runs to 12 residues. The CDR3: CASSESADTQYF. The CDR3 DNA follows: TGTGCCAGCAGCGAGTCAGCAGATACGCAGTATTTT.

The genes are TRBV5-6 and TRBJ1-4; 7 bases map to TRBD1. CDR1 is SGHDT and CDR2 is YYEEEE in the germline V gene. V was pared by 2 bases and J by 7 bases, with 8 bases of the junction left unmatched. This CDR3 is built from 15 residues. The CDR3 DNA sequence: TGTGCCAGCAGCTTAAAGGGGACAGACCCTGAAAAACTGTTTTTT. Translating gives CASSLKGTDPEKLFF.

The chain is built from TRBV2 and TRBJ1-1, with a possible D match to TRBD1 (5 bases). Trimming left V 6 bases short and J 2 bases short, with 16 bases between. This CDR3 has 15 residues. Germline CDR1 SNHLY, CDR2 FYNNEI. The CDR3 bases are TGTGCCAGCAGCCTCTTAAGACAGATCAACACTGAAGCTTTCTTT. Translated: CASSLLRQINTEAFF.

In the case of this clonotype: Sequence at one end of the junction differs from germline and may be a read error. This sequence joins TRBV4-1 and TRBJ1-2, with D possibly being TRBD1 (5 bases). This CDR3 is built from 14 residues. Germline V gives CDR1 MGHRA, CDR2 YSYEKL. For the CDR3, the DNA is TGCACCAGCAGCCAAGATTTACAGGAGGGGGGCTACACCTTC. Protein sequence: CTSSQDLQEGGYTF.

This clonotype was seen only once. The chain recombines TRBV6-4 with TRBJ1-5; TRBD1 matches 9 bases. CDR3 length: 14 amino acids. Germline-derived CDR1 and CDR2 are MRHNA and SNTAGT. The junction had 4 bases not matched to a gene; V was cut back by 9 bases and J by 1 base. The DNA of the CDR3 is TGTGCCAGTAGGGACAGGGTAAGCAATCAGCCCCAGCATTTT. It translates to CASRDRVSNQPQHF.